What follows are 23 T cell receptor beta chains derived from one specimen sequenced in a study of T-cell reconstitution after alpha-beta-depleted transplantation in children. TCRbeta library preparation incorporated unique molecular identifiers. MiXCR was run by TCRdb on the PCR reads, yielding one entry per CDR3 protein. The data hold 500,000 to 600,000 distinct CDR3 sequences, with approximately 29% observed a single time. The sample here was PBMCs from the stem cell graft donor, taken from the stem cell graft. These receptors all come from a human donor who donated a stem cell graft to a child with aplastic anemia.

The V and J genes are TRBV29-1 and TRBJ2-7, with TRBD1 identical over 10 bases. Germline CDR1 SQVTM, CDR2 ANQGSEA. The CDR3 covers 16 residues. With 4 bases clipped from V and 2 bases from J, the junction kept 11 bases outside the gene matches. The CDR3 region has the DNA TGCAGCGTTGTCGTCCCTGCGGGACAGGGGCCCTACGAGCAGTACTTC. Its protein is CSVVVPAGQGPYEQYF.

The gene calls are TRBV5-1 and TRBJ2-7; D unclear. Germline V lookup: CDR1 SGHRS, CDR2 YFSETQ. This CDR3 is built from 15 residues. V was pared by 1 base and J by 2 bases, with 13 bases between. The chain's CDR3 is CASSLMTAVPYEQYF. The CDR3 region has the DNA TGCGCCAGCAGCTTGATGACCGCGGTCCCCTACGAGCAGTACTTC.

Here the CDR3 reads CASSVTVGGLYNEQFF. The CDR3, as DNA: TGTGCCAGCAGCGTTACGGTGGGGGGACTCTACAATGAGCAGTTCTTC. The V call is TRBV9, the J call TRBJ2-1, with D perhaps TRBD2 (6 bases). The V end was cut by 2 bases, the J end by 3 bases, with 15 bases between. In germline, CDR1 is SGDLS, CDR2 YYNGEE. The CDR3 runs 16 residues.

The V and J genes are TRBV6-2 or TRBV6-3 and TRBJ1-2, with TRBD1 matching over 9 bases. The germline gives CDR1 MNHEY, CDR2 SVGEGT. J was trimmed by 5 bases and V by 2 bases; bases with no gene match: 3. There are 14 residues in the CDR3. The CDR3 DNA is TGTGCCAGCAGTTACCGGGACAGGGCGTATGGCTACACCTTC. Its translation is CASSYRDRAYGYTF.

The V gene is TRBV21-1, the J gene TRBJ2-7. TRBV21-1 is flagged as a pseudogene. The CDR3 totals 13 residues. CDR3 nucleotides: TGTGCCAGCATAGTACAGCAGACTTACGAGCAGTACGTC. Its protein is CASIVQQTYEQYV.

In its sample, this clonotype was seen a few times. The rearrangement links TRBV11-2 to TRBJ2-7; 11 positions agree with TRBD2. CDR3 length: 17 amino acids. The germline gives CDR1 SGHAT, CDR2 FQNNGV. V lost 5 bases and J lost 4; bases outside the gene matches: 13. CDR3 protein: CASSPGLLTSGAYEQYF. The CDR3 DNA reads TGTGCCAGCAGCCCAGGGTTATTGACTAGCGGGGCTTACGAGCAGTACTTC.

Many counts were recorded for this clonotype. The rearrangement uses TRBV12-3 or TRBV12-4 and TRBJ2-3; no definite D call. V dropped 1 base and J dropped 1 base, with 3 bases sitting between them. This CDR3 has 13 amino acids. The DNA of the CDR3 is TGTGCCAGCAGTTTAGTGGGCACAGATACGCAGTATTTT. Translation: CASSLVGTDTQYF.

This clonotype was seen only once. The rearrangement uses TRBV11-2 and TRBJ2-1; no clear D. The CDR3 contains 17 residues. Trimming pared 1 base from V and 0 bases from J, leaving 13 bases between. Germline V gene lookup returns CDR1 SGHAT and CDR2 FQNNGV. CDR3 amino acids: CASSLGGPFSSYNEQFF. The CDR3 region has the DNA TGTGCCAGCAGCTTAGGAGGTCCGTTCAGCTCCTACAATGAGCAGTTCTTC.

The chain couples TRBV3-1 to TRBJ2-7, with 8 bases fitting TRBD1. This CDR3 has 13 amino acids. The V and J ends lost 1 base and 12 bases, in that order; junction bases with no gene match: 8. Per the germline V gene, CDR1 is LGHDT and CDR2 is YNNKEL (reference sequence). The CDR3 DNA reads TGTGCCAGCAGCCAAGCCCCAGGGGGCGAGTTGTACGTC. It encodes CASSQAPGGELYV.

The CDR3 region has the DNA TGTGCCAGCAGTTTGGGGGCCAACGTCCTGACTTTC. It translates to CASSLGANVLTF. The chain joins TRBV6-2 or TRBV6-3 to TRBJ2-6; D gene uncertain. The CDR3 loop spans 12 amino acids. The germline V gene has CDR1 MNHEY and CDR2 SVGEGT. V lost 4 bases and J lost 4, with 2 bases in between.

The chain employs TRBV11-1 and TRBJ1-1, with 7 bases lining up with TRBD1. The V gene end was trimmed by 1 base and the J gene end by 8 bases; junction bases not matched to a gene: 7. Germline CDR1 and CDR2: SGHAT and FQDESV (reference sequence). The CDR3 is 14 residues long. The CDR3 protein is CASSLGTGRREAFF. The CDR3 DNA is TGTGCCAGCAGCTTAGGGACAGGCCGGAGAGAAGCTTTCTTT. Full variable domain (remainder filled in from reference TRBV11-1 and TRBJ1-1): EAEVAQSPRYKITEKSQAVAFWCDPISGHATLYWYRQILGQGPELLVQFQDESVVDDSQLPKDRFSAERLKGVDSTLKIQPAELGDSAMYLCASSLGTGRREAFFGQGTRLTVV.

The chain recombines TRBV6-2 or TRBV6-3 with TRBJ2-2; D not resolved. Trimming removed 6 bases at V and 1 base at J, with 9 bases between. The germline V gene encodes CDR1 MNHEY and CDR2 SVGEGT. This CDR3 has 14 residues. CDR3 protein: CASRPSGNTGELFF. The DNA for the CDR3 is TGTGCCAGCAGACCCTCAGGGAACACCGGGGAGCTGTTTTTT.

This clonotype has only a few counts. V gene TRBV7-2 combines with J gene TRBJ2-7; D ambiguous. The CDR3 covers 12 residues. Trimming removed 5 bases from V and 6 bases from J, with 11 bases in between. Germline CDR1 is SGHTA and CDR2 is FQGNSA. The CDR3 DNA reads TGTGCCAGCAGCCCCGGGCTGTCCGAGCAGTACTTC. This codes for CASSPGLSEQYF. Complete variable domain (other parts from reference TRBV7-2 and TRBJ2-7): GAGVSQSPSNKVTEKGKDVELRCDPISGHTALYWYRQSLGQGLEFLIYFQGNSAPDKSGLPSDRFSAERTGGSVSTLTIQRTQQEDSAVYLCASSPGLSEQYFGPGTRLTVT.

This clonotype occurred a few times. V usage is TRBV29-1 and J usage is TRBJ2-2, with 9 bases aligning to TRBD2. Germline loops: CDR1 SQVTM, CDR2 ANQGSEA. The CDR3 extends over 13 amino acids. The trim removed 4 bases at V and 6 bases at J, leaving 3 bases unmatched. The CDR3 region is CSVGLAGAGELFF. CDR3 nucleotides: TGCAGCGTTGGATTAGCGGGAGCCGGGGAGCTGTTTTTT.

The J gene is TRBJ2-2, the V gene TRBV9; D is tentatively TRBD1 or TRBD2 (5 bases each). V lost 0 bases and J 5 bases, leaving 14 bases between the germline ends. The CDR3 totals 16 residues. The germline gives CDR1 SGDLS, CDR2 YYNGEE. This chain's CDR3 is CASSVEGKGETGELFF. The CDR3 DNA follows: TGTGCCAGCAGCGTAGAGGGGAAAGGGGAGACCGGGGAGCTGTTTTTT.

V usage is TRBV6-2 or TRBV6-3 and J usage is TRBJ1-2; D possibly corresponds to TRBD1 (6 bases). The germline V gene encodes CDR1 MNHEY and CDR2 SVGEGT. CDR3 length equals 14 residues. The germline V and J ends were trimmed by 0 bases and 3 bases, with 8 bases remaining between them. Here the CDR3 reads CASSYSGTYYGYTF. Here the CDR3 DNA reads TGTGCCAGCAGTTACTCCGGGACATACTATGGCTACACCTTC.

The genes are TRBV6-1 and TRBJ2-5, with 14 bases lining up with TRBD2. The CDR3 contains 15 residues. Trimming removed 6 bases from V and 5 bases from J; junction bases left unmatched: 5. Germline V CDR1 and CDR2: MNHNS, SASEGT. The chain's CDR3 is CASRGTSGSWETQYF. CDR3 DNA sequence: TGTGCCAGCAGGGGGACTAGCGGGAGTTGGGAGACCCAGTACTTC.

This clonotype appeared once. This chain connects TRBV7-2 to TRBJ1-1; tentatively, D is TRBD1 (6 bases). The CDR3 consists of 15 residues. Germline V gene data show CDR1 as SGHTA and CDR2 as FQGNSA. V was trimmed by 6 bases and J by 1 base, leaving 15 bases between them. Here the CDR3 reads CASSLQGPTNTEAFF. The CDR3 region has the DNA TGTGCCAGCAGTTTACAGGGTCCGACGAACACTGAAGCTTTCTTT.

The V and J genes are TRBV6-2 or TRBV6-3 and TRBJ2-5, with TRBD2 matching 7 bases. Germline CDR1 and CDR2: MNHEY and SVGEGT. Unmatched junction bases numbered 5, after V lost 0 bases and J lost 4 bases. This CDR3 is built from 15 residues. The CDR3 region is CASSYSAGVGETQYF. CDR3 sequence (DNA): TGTGCCAGCAGTTACTCGGCGGGGGTGGGAGAGACCCAGTACTTC.

This clonotype is a singleton in its sample. The chain has TRBV6-2 or TRBV6-3 and TRBJ2-5, with D tentatively TRBD1 or TRBD2 (6 bases each). This CDR3 spans 16 amino acids. The ends were cut back, 0 bases at V and 1 base at J, with 12 bases in the middle. Germline V gene sequence: CDR1 MNHEY, CDR2 SVGEGT. The CDR3 here is CASSYSLGGLQETQYF. Written as DNA, the CDR3 is TGTGCCAGCAGTTACTCACTAGGGGGACTCCAAGAGACCCAGTACTTC.

The CDR3 DNA is TGTGCCAGCAGCGTCCGGGACCCAACGACGGAGCAGTACTTC. Translated, it gives CASSVRDPTTEQYF. The rearrangement joins TRBV5-5 to TRBJ2-7; D possibly uses TRBD1 or TRBD2 (5 bases each). Germline CDR1 SGHKS, CDR2 YYEKEE (reference sequence). The CDR3 is made up of 14 amino acids. V was pared by 4 bases and J by 7 bases, with 18 bases between.

The rearrangement links TRBV20-1 to TRBJ2-3; 8 bases align to TRBD2. V was clipped by 1 base and J by 5 bases; unmatched bases: 2. Germline assignment: CDR1 DFQATT and CDR2 SNEGSKA (reference sequence). The length of the CDR3 is 13 residues. The DNA of the CDR3 is TGCAGTGCTAGAGTAGCGGGATTAGATACGCAGTATTTT. It is translated as CSARVAGLDTQYF.

The chain combines TRBV7-2 with TRBJ2-3; D call uncertain. This CDR3 contains 13 residues. Germline CDR1 reads SGHTA; CDR2 reads FQGNSA. V gave up 2 bases and J gave up 6 bases, with 9 bases separating them. This chain's CDR3 is CASSLNLMDTQYF. The CDR3 DNA sequence: TGTGCCAGCAGCTTAAATCTTATGGATACGCAGTATTTT. The full variable domain, completed using reference TRBV7-2 and TRBJ2-3, is GAGVSQSPSNKVTEKGKDVELRCDPISGHTALYWYRQSLGQGLEFLIYFQGNSAPDKSGLPSDRFSAERTGGSVSTLTIQRTQQEDSAVYLCASSLNLMDTQYFGPGTRLTVL.